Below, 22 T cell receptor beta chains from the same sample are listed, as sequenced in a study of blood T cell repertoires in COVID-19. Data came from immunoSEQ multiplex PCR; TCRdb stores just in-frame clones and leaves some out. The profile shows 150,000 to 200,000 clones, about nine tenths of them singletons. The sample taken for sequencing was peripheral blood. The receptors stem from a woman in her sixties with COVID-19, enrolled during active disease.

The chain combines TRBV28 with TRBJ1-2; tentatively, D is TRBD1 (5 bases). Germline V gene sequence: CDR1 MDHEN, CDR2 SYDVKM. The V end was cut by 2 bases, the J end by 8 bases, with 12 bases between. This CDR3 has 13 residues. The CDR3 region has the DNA TGTGCCAGCAGTTTAGGGAGGGGTGCCGGCTACACCTTC. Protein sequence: CASSLGRGAGYTF.

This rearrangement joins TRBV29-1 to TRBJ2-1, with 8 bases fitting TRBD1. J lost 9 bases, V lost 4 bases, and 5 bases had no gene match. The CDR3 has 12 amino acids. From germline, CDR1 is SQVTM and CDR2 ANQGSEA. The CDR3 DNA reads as TGCAGCGTTGGGGACAGGTGGGGTGAGCAGTTCTTC. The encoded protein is CSVGDRWGEQFF.

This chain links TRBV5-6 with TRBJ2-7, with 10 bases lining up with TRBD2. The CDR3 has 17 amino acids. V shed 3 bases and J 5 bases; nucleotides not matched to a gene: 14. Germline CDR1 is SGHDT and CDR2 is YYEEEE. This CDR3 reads CASSSTFDSGRMHEQYF. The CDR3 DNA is TGTGCCAGCAGCTCGACCTTCGATAGCGGGAGGATGCACGAGCAGTACTTC.

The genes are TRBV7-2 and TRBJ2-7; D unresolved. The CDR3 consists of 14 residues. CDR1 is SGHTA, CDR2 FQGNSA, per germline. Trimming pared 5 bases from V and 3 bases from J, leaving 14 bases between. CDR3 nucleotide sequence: TGTGCCAGCAGCAGAGAACTTAGTAGCTACGAGCAGTACTTC. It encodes CASSRELSSYEQYF. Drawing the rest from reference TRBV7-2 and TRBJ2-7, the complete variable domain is GAGVSQSPSNKVTEKGKDVELRCDPISGHTALYWYRQSLGQGLEFLIYFQGNSAPDKSGLPSDRFSAERTGGSVSTLTIQRTQQEDSAVYLCASSRELSSYEQYFGPGTRLTVT.

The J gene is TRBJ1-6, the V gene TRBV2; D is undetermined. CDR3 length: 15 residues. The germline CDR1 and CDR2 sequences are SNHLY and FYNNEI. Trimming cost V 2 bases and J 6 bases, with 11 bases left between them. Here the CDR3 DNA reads TGTGCCAGCAGTGAACGCGGCGGAACTAATTCACCCCTCCACTTT. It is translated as CASSERGGTNSPLHF. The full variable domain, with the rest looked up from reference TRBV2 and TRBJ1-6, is EPEVTQTPSHQVTQMGQEVILRCVPISNHLYFYWYRQILGQKVEFLVSFYNNEISEKSEIFDDQFSVERPDGSNFTLKIRSTKLEDSAMYFCASSERGGTNSPLHFGNGTRLTVT.

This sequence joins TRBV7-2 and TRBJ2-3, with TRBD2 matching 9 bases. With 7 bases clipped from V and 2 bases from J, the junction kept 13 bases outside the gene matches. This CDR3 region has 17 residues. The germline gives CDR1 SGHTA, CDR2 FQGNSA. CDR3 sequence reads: CASTIAPRGRDTDTQYF. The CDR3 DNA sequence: TGTGCCAGCACAATAGCCCCCCGCGGGAGGGACACAGATACGCAGTATTTT.

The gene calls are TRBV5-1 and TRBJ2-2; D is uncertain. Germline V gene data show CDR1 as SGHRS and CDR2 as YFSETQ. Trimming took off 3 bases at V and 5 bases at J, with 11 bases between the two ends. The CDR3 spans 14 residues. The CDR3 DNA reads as TGCGCCAGCAGCTCCCTGGTGAGGACCGGGGAGCTGTTTTTT. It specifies CASSSLVRTGELFF.

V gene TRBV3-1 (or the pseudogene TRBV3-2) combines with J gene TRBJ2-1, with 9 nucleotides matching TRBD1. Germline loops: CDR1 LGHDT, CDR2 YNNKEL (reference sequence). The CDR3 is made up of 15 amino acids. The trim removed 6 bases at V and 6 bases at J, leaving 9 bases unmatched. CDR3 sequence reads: CASSYDRGIGNEQFF. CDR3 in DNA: TGTGCCAGCAGTTATGACAGGGGGATCGGCAATGAGCAGTTCTTC.

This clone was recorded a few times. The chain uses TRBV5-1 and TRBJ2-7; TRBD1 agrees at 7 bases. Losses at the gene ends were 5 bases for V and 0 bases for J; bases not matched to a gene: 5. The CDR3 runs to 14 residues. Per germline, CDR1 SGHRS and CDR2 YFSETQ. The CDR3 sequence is CASRGRQGSYEQYF. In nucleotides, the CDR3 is TGCGCCAGCAGGGGGCGACAGGGCTCCTACGAGCAGTACTTC.

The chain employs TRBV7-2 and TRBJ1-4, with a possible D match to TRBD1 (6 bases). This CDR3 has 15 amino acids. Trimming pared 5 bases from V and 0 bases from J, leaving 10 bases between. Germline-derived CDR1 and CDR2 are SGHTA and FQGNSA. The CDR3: CASSPRTATNEKLFF. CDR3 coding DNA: TGTGCCAGCAGCCCCAGGACAGCAACTAATGAAAAACTGTTTTTT.

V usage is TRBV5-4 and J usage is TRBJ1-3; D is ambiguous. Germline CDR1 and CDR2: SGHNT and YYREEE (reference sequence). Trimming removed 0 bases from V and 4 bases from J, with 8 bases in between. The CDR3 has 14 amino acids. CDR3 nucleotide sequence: TGTGCCAGCAGCTTGGCCGGTCGGGGAAACACCATATATTTT. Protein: CASSLAGRGNTIYF.

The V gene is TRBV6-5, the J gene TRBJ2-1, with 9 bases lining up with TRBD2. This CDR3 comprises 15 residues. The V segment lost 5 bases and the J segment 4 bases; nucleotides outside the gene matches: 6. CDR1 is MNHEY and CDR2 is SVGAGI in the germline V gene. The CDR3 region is CASSLTSGFYNEQFF. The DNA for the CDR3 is TGTGCCAGCAGTCTCACTAGCGGGTTTTACAATGAGCAGTTCTTC.

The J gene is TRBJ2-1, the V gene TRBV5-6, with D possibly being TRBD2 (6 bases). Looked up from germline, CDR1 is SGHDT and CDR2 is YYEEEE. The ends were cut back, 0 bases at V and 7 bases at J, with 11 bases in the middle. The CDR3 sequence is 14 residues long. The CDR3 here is CASSLAGTGNEQFF. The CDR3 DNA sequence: TGTGCCAGCAGCTTGGCGGGGACTGGAAATGAGCAGTTCTTC.

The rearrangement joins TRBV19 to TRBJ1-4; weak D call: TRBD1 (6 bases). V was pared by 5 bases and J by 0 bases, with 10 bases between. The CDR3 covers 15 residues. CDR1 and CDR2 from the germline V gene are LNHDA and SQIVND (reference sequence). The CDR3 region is CASSWGRATNEKLFF. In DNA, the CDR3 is TGTGCCAGTAGTTGGGGGCGCGCAACTAATGAAAAACTGTTTTTT.

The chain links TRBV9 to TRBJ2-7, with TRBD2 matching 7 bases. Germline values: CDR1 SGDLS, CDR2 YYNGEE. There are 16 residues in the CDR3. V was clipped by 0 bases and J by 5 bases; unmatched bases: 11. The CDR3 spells CASSVAPGGSHHEQYF. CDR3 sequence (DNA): TGTGCCAGCAGCGTAGCCCCTGGCGGGAGCCACCACGAGCAGTACTTC. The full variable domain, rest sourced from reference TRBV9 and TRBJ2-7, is DSGVTQTPKHLITATGQRVTLRCSPRSGDLSVYWYQQSLDQGLQFLIQYYNGEERAKGNILERFSAQQFPDLHSELNLSSLELGDSALYFCASSVAPGGSHHEQYFGPGTRLTVT.

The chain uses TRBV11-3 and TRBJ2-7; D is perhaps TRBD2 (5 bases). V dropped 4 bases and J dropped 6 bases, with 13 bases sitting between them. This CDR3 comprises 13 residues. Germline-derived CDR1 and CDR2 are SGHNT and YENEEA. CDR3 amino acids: CASSSSLGVEQYF. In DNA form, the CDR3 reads TGTGCCAGCAGCTCGTCCCTCGGGGTCGAGCAGTACTTC.

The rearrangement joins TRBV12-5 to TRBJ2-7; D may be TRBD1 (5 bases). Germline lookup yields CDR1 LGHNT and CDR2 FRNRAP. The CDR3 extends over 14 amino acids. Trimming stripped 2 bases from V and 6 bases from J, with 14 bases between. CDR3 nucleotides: TGTGCTAGTGGTTTGAACTCCAGGGTTTCCGAGCAGTACTTC. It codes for CASGLNSRVSEQYF.

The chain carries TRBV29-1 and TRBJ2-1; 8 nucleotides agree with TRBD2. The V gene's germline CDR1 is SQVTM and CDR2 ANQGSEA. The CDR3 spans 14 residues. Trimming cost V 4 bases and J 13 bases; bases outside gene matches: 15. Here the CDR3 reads CSVVGRGLAGTQFF. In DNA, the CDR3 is TGCAGCGTTGTCGGCAGGGGCCTAGCGGGCACCCAGTTCTTC.

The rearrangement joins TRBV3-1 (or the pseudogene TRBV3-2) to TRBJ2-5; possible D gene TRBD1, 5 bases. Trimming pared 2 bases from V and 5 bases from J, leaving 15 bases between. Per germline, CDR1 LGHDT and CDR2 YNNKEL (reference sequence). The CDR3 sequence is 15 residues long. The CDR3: CASSQSAKQVETQYF. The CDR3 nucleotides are TGTGCCAGCAGCCAATCGGCCAAACAGGTCGAGACCCAGTACTTC.

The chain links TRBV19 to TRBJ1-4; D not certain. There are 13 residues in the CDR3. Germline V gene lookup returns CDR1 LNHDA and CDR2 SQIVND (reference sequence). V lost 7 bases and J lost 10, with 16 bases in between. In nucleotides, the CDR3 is TGTGCCAGTACCCCATCGGGGATAGGAAAACTGTTTTTT. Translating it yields CASTPSGIGKLFF.

CDR3 in DNA: TGTGCCTGGAGTTACAGACAGAACACTGAAGCTTTCTTT. It codes for CAWSYRQNTEAFF. The rearrangement links TRBV30 to TRBJ1-1; no clear D. Germline V gene sequence: CDR1 GTSNPN, CDR2 SVGIG (reference sequence). V lost 2 bases and J 1 base, leaving 8 bases between the germline ends. CDR3 size: 13 residues.

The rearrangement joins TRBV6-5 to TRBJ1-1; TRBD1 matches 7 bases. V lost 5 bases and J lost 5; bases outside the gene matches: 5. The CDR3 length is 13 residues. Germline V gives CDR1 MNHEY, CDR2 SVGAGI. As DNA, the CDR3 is TGTGCCAGCAGTAGACAGGGTGGGACTGAAGCTTTCTTT. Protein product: CASSRQGGTEAFF.